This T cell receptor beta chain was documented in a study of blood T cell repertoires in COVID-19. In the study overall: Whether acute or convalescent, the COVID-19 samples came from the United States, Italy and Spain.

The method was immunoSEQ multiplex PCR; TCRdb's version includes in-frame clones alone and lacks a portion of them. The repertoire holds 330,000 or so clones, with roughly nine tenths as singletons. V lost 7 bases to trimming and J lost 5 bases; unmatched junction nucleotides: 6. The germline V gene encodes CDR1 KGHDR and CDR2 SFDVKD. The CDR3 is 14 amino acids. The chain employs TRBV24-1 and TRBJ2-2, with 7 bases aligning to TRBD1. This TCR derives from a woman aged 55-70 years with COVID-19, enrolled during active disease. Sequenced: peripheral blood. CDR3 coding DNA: TGTGCCACCAGCGGACGACAGGGAACCGGGGAGCTGTTTTTT. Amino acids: CATSGRQGTGELFF.